This TCR beta chain was found in a study of blood T cell repertoires in COVID-19. Study context: Samples of COVID-19 (acute and convalescent) were obtained from the United States, Italy and Spain.

This clone was recorded a few times. Trimming at V came to 6 bases and at J to 3 bases, leaving 7 bases not matched to a gene. Germline CDR1 is LNHDA and CDR2 is SQIVND (reference sequence). The CDR3 length is 15 residues. As handled by the study authors: From reference gene primer amplification, estimates of nucleated cell counts were derived. Repertoires were generated with immunoSEQ multiplex PCR, while TCRdb's copy carries only in-frame clones and drops some. Clone size and the V and J calls come from that table; the DNA yielded D and trimming. The table shows tens of thousands of clones, with 86% occurring only once.

Sequenced sample: peripheral blood. This sequence originates from a man between 60 and 75 years old with acute or convalescent COVID-19. The rearrangement uses TRBV19 and TRBJ2-2, with 7 bases matching TRBD2. The CDR3 coding sequence is TGTGCCAGTAGGACGGGGACTATGGACACCGGGGAGCTGTTTTTT. It translates to CASRTGTMDTGELFF.